This TCR beta chain is from a study of shared clonotypes between healthy human individuals. Assay used: immunoSEQ multiplex PCR; TCRdb lists only in-frame clones, some missing. The sample carries over 2 million clones, 85% to 95% recorded once. This receptor was identified in a man between 18 and 35 years old in good health. The sequenced material came from naive CD4+ T cells sorted from blood. Subset indicated: CD45RA+ positively selected.

CDR3 nucleotide sequence: TGTGCCAGCAGTGAAGCGCAGGAGCGGGGGGAGATAAAGACCCAGTACTTC. This gives the protein CASSEAQERGEIKTQYF. The rearrangement joins TRBV6-1 to TRBJ2-5; 9 nucleotides match TRBD2. Per germline, CDR1 MNHNS and CDR2 SASEGT. CDR3 length equals 17 residues. V lost 0 bases to trimming and J lost 6 bases; unmatched junction nucleotides: 11.